The 22 T cell receptor beta chains below were found in one sample sequenced in a study of Ad26.COV2.S vaccination and SARS-CoV-2 variants. Treatment of the sample: some 20 received Ad26.COV2.S at low or high dose, single or two shots; several received placebo; per-sample allocation not given. The samples were gathered on day 63 after the first injection of vaccine or placebo. Assay: immunoSEQ multiplex PCR; the TCRdb copy retains only in-frame clones and omits some. The sample lists fewer than 800,000 clones, roughly 90% occurring once. This sample comprised peripheral blood, obtained in a trial of Ad26.COV2.S vaccine versus placebo. The receptors were gathered from a person aged 18-65 years who received the Ad26.COV2.S COVID-19 vaccine or a placebo.

The genes are TRBV24-1 and TRBJ2-1; 12 bases map to TRBD2. The CDR3 has 16 amino acids. Germline CDR1 and CDR2: KGHDR and SFDVKD. The junction had 10 bases not matched to a gene; V was cut back by 5 bases and J by 9 bases. CDR3 amino acids: CATSAQTSGRGGEQFF. The CDR3 DNA follows: TGTGCCACCAGTGCTCAGACTAGCGGGAGAGGAGGTGAGCAGTTCTTC.

The chain employs TRBV5-4 and TRBJ2-7; 13 nucleotides agree with TRBD2. This CDR3 is built from 15 residues. The J segment lost 3 bases and the V segment lost 5 bases, leaving 5 bases of the junction unmatched. Germline assignment: CDR1 SGHNT and CDR2 YYREEE (reference sequence). CDR3 nucleotide sequence: TGTGCCAGCAGGTCCGGGACTAGCGGGGTCTACGAGCAGTACTTC. This translates into CASRSGTSGVYEQYF. The complete variable domain, with remaining parts taken from reference TRBV5-4 and TRBJ2-7, reads ETGVTQSPTHLIKTRGQQVTLRCSSQSGHNTVSWYQQALGQGPQFIFQYYREEENGRGNFPPRFSGLQFPNYSSELNVNALELDDSALYLCASRSGTSGVYEQYFGPGTRLTVT.

In its sample, this clone was seen many times. The same CDR3 also results from other DNA sequences found in this sample. V and J are TRBV9 and TRBJ2-1, with 10 bases aligning to TRBD2. The V gene end was trimmed by 3 bases and the J gene end by 2 bases; junction bases not matched to a gene: 2. Germline loops: CDR1 SGDLS, CDR2 YYNGEE. The CDR3 contains 15 residues. The CDR3 nucleotides read TGTGCCAGCAGCGCAAGCGGGGGGGCCTACAATGAGCAGTTCTTC. Translating it yields CASSASGGAYNEQFF.

The CDR3 spells CASSAYPGQQRGEQFF. The CDR3 bases are TGTGCCAGCAGTGCGTATCCGGGACAACAACGCGGTGAGCAGTTCTTC. This chain joins TRBV6-4 and TRBJ2-1; tentative D call: TRBD1 (6 bases). Trimming shortened V by 4 bases and J by 9 bases, and 22 bases separated the two germline ends. Germline V lookup: CDR1 MRHNA, CDR2 SNTAGT. This CDR3 has 16 residues.

The chain joins TRBV5-5 to TRBJ2-3; the D gene is possibly TRBD2 (5 bases). Looked up from germline, CDR1 is SGHKS and CDR2 is YYEKEE (reference sequence). The CDR3 is 17 amino acids. Trimming took off 3 bases at V and 7 bases at J, with 24 bases between the two ends. The CDR3 protein is CASSWSSGKLLSNTQYF. Here the CDR3 DNA reads TGTGCCAGCAGCTGGTCCTCCGGGAAACTTCTTTCTAATACGCAGTATTTT.

The chain has TRBV4-3 and TRBJ2-2; perhaps TRBD1 as D (6 bases). This CDR3 is 17 amino acids long. From germline, CDR1 is LGHNA and CDR2 YSLEER. Trimming left V 6 bases short and J 0 bases short, with 17 bases between. The CDR3 sequence: CASRQRSGGANTGELFF. The CDR3, as DNA: TGCGCCAGCAGGCAAAGGTCTGGGGGCGCGAACACCGGGGAGCTGTTTTTT.

The chain joins TRBV11-1 to TRBJ2-5; 8 nucleotides agree with TRBD1. The V and J ends lost 5 bases and 5 bases, in that order; junction bases with no gene match: 10. Per the germline V gene, CDR1 is SGHAT and CDR2 is FQDESV (reference sequence). There are 15 residues in the CDR3. DNA of the CDR3: TGTGCCAGCAGCCGACGACAGGGGCTCGGGGAGACCCAGTACTTC. It codes for CASSRRQGLGETQYF.

This clone was seen only a few times. This rearrangement joins TRBV1 to TRBJ2-6; TRBD1 is the table's D call and was not checked against the DNA. TRBV1 is recorded as a pseudogene. This CDR3 has 18 residues. CDR3 in amino acids: CTSSQVRGRRAGANVLTF. CDR3 coding DNA: TGCACCAGCAGCCAAGTGAGGGGGCGCAGAGCTGGGGCCAACGTCCTGACTTTC.

This chain links TRBV19 with TRBJ1-2; the D gene is possibly TRBD1 (5 bases). The germline CDR1 and CDR2 sequences are LNHDA and SQIVND (reference sequence). Deletions cut 4 bases from V and 3 bases from J, with 18 bases between. CDR3 length: 16 amino acids. Here the CDR3 reads CASSRGTGTGDYGYTF. The CDR3 DNA reads TGTGCCAGTAGTAGAGGAACCGGGACGGGGGACTATGGCTACACCTTC.

The J gene is TRBJ1-3, the V gene TRBV2; D gene uncertain. V lost 6 bases, J lost 0 bases, and 6 bases lay in between. The CDR3 extends over 13 amino acids. Looked up from germline, CDR1 is SNHLY and CDR2 is FYNNEI. For the CDR3, the DNA is TGTGCCAGCAGGGTGGACTCTGGAAACACCATATATTTT. Protein product: CASRVDSGNTIYF.

This clone appeared once. This chain links TRBV7-2 with TRBJ1-2, with TRBD1 as a possible D gene (5 bases). In germline, CDR1 is SGHTA, CDR2 FQGNSA. The CDR3 loop spans 13 amino acids. Trimming cost V 4 bases and J 4 bases, with 10 bases left between them. This CDR3 is CASSWIQGYGYTF. As DNA, the CDR3 is TGTGCCAGCAGCTGGATTCAGGGCTATGGCTACACCTTC.

V usage is TRBV29-1 and J usage is TRBJ2-3; possible D gene TRBD2, 6 bases. Germline CDR1 SQVTM, CDR2 ANQGSEA. Trimming took 4 bases from V and 7 from J, leaving 12 bases between them. This CDR3 spans 12 amino acids. The chain's CDR3 is CSVAGVGNTQYF. The CDR3 nucleotides are TGCAGCGTTGCGGGAGTGGGAAATACGCAGTATTTT.

The chain recombines TRBV10-2 with TRBJ2-7; possible D gene TRBD2, 6 bases. The germline V and J ends were trimmed by 0 bases and 2 bases, with 11 bases remaining between them. The CDR3 is 15 residues long. Germline V gene data show CDR1 as WSHSY and CDR2 as SAAADI. The CDR3 spells CASSESGGITYEQYF. The CDR3 DNA sequence: TGCGCCAGCAGTGAGTCGGGCGGGATTACCTACGAGCAGTACTTC.

This clone was seen more than once but under ten times. The rearrangement links TRBV7-9 to TRBJ2-2, with D unclear. CDR3 length: 13 amino acids. Trimming left V 11 bases short and J 4 bases short, with 14 bases between. The V gene's germline CDR1 is SEHNR and CDR2 FQNEAQ (reference sequence). CDR3 sequence: CAGWSWGTGELFF. The CDR3 nucleotides are TGTGCCGGATGGAGCTGGGGCACCGGGGAGCTGTTTTTT.

The chain joins TRBV30 to TRBJ1-1; 8 positions agree with TRBD1. J lost 8 bases, V lost 2 bases, and 7 bases had no gene match. The V gene's germline CDR1 is GTSNPN and CDR2 SVGIG (reference sequence). CDR3 length equals 13 residues. CDR3 bases: TGTGCCTGGAGTTGGACAGGGCAGGGGGAAGCTTTCTTT. It is translated as CAWSWTGQGEAFF. The whole variable domain, remainder taken from reference TRBV30 and TRBJ1-1, is SQTIHQWPATLVQPVGSPLSLECTVEGTSNPNLYWYRQAAGRGLQLLFYSVGIGQISSEVPQNLSASRPQDRQFILSSKKLLLSDSGFYLCAWSWTGQGEAFFGQGTRLTVV.

This clone has more than one count but fewer than ten. The chain is built from TRBV30 and TRBJ1-3, with D maybe TRBD1 (5 bases). The CDR3 has 17 residues. The V end was cut by 3 bases, the J end by 0 bases, with 18 bases between. Germline CDR1 reads GTSNPN; CDR2 reads SVGIG (reference sequence). CDR3 nucleotide sequence: TGTGCCTGGAGCGCATCACGACAGAAGAGCTCTGGAAACACCATATATTTT. This encodes CAWSASRQKSSGNTIYF.

The rearrangement uses TRBV6-5 and TRBJ1-5, with D maybe TRBD1 (6 bases). This CDR3 is built from 14 residues. Germline V gives CDR1 MNHEY, CDR2 SVGAGI. V shed 7 bases and J shed 9 bases, with 19 bases lying between them. CDR3 in amino acids: CASKALGQLRPQHF. Here the CDR3 DNA reads TGTGCCAGCAAGGCGCTCGGACAGTTAAGGCCCCAGCATTTT.

This sequence joins TRBV18 and TRBJ1-5; 7 nucleotides align to TRBD1. The V segment lost 8 bases and the J segment 4 bases; nucleotides outside the gene matches: 5. The germline gives CDR1 KGHSH, CDR2 LQKENI. The CDR3 runs to 13 residues. The CDR3 DNA sequence: TGTGCCAGCCTTCAGGGGGTGAATCAGCCCCAGCATTTT. It is translated as CASLQGVNQPQHF.

In this sample, this clone turned up a few times. V usage is TRBV5-4 and J usage is TRBJ2-3; D is undetermined. The CDR3 runs 15 residues. Trimming pared 0 bases from V and 2 bases from J, leaving 10 bases between. Germline loops: CDR1 SGHNT, CDR2 YYREEE (reference sequence). CDR3 DNA: TGTGCCAGCAGCTTGGGACTCCCCTCCACAGATACGCAGTATTTT. Protein sequence: CASSLGLPSTDTQYF.

The chain employs TRBV18 and TRBJ1-2, with D unresolved. The CDR3 runs 13 residues. The germline V gene encodes CDR1 KGHSH and CDR2 LQKENI. The V and J ends lost 3 bases and 5 bases respectively, with 10 bases between them. CDR3 amino acids: CASSPGRMYGYTF. The CDR3 nucleotides are TGTGCCAGCTCACCGGGCAGAATGTATGGCTACACCTTC.

V usage is TRBV6-5 and J usage is TRBJ2-5; D gene unclear. This CDR3 is built from 16 residues. Germline-derived CDR1 and CDR2 are MNHEY and SVGAGI. The V end lost 2 bases, the J end lost 4 bases, and 17 bases lay between the germline ends. This CDR3 reads CASSYGQVPAVETQYF. The CDR3 region has the DNA TGTGCCAGCAGTTACGGGCAGGTCCCCGCCGTAGAGACCCAGTACTTC.

This clone was detected once. The genes are TRBV10-1 and TRBJ1-1, with D hard to call. V lost 3 bases, J lost 1 base, and 9 bases lay in between. The CDR3 extends over 14 amino acids. Germline V CDR1 and CDR2: WNHNN, SYGVQD (reference sequence). CDR3 amino acids: CASSESGTNTEAFF. The CDR3 bases are TGCGCCAGCAGTGAAAGCGGTACGAACACTGAAGCTTTCTTT.